The 17 T cell receptor beta chains reported below all come from one sample, sequenced in a study of CD8+CD57+ T cells in acquired aplastic anemia. The template for TCR beta VDJ and CDR3 sequence profiling was genomic DNA. In TCRdb, the reads were re-called with MiXCR into one record per CDR3 protein. The data hold about 40,000 distinct CDR3 sequences, with 60% to 70% observed a single time. Before being chosen for sequencing, patients had shown CD8+CD57+ cell expansion by flow cytometry. Material: sorted CD4+, CD8+, or CD8+CD57+ T cells (not recorded which) from PBMCs. The receptors stem from a human donor with aplastic anemia.

The chain has TRBV6-1 and TRBJ2-7; D is unclear. This CDR3 contains 13 residues. The V gene's germline CDR1 is MNHNS and CDR2 SASEGT. Trimming took off 6 bases at V and 0 bases at J, with 9 bases between the two ends. CDR3 DNA sequence: TGTGCCAGCAGCCCCCACAGCTCCTACGAGCAGTACTTC. It is translated as CASSPHSSYEQYF.

The chain couples TRBV25-1 to TRBJ1-6; a weak D match, TRBD1 (5 bases). In germline, CDR1 is MGHDK, CDR2 SYGVNS. The CDR3 has 15 residues. Trimming cost V 3 bases and J 9 bases, with 15 bases left between them. The CDR3 nucleotides read TGTGCCAGCAGTGAGCCCCAGGGCCAGCGTTCACCCCTCCACTTT. This sequence encodes CASSEPQGQRSPLHF.

The J gene is TRBJ1-1, the V gene TRBV11-2; 7 nucleotides match TRBD1. V trimming: 2 bases; J trimming: 3 bases; junction bases outside the gene matches: 9. Germline V gene lookup returns CDR1 SGHAT and CDR2 FQNNGV. The CDR3 is 16 amino acids. In DNA, the CDR3 is TGTGCCAGCAGCTTAAACCCCCCAGGGGGGGACACTGAAGCTTTCTTT. This gives the protein CASSLNPPGGDTEAFF.

In its sample, this clonotype was seen a few times. The junction and the germline gene differ at one end; a read error may be behind it. This rearrangement joins TRBV15 to TRBJ2-5; D is undetermined. Germline CDR1 is LNHNV and CDR2 is YYDKDF (reference sequence). CDR3 length equals 15 residues. The CDR3 reads CAASSLGYGQETQYF. The CDR3 DNA sequence: TGTGCCGCCAGCAGCTTAGGGTATGGACAAGAGACCCAGTACTTC.

The chain joins TRBV19 to TRBJ1-5; 8 bases are shared with TRBD1. J was trimmed by 5 bases and V by 5 bases; bases with no gene match: 8. The CDR3 consists of 15 residues. The germline gives CDR1 LNHDA, CDR2 SQIVND (reference sequence). This CDR3 reads CASSGIEQGDQPQHF. CDR3 coding DNA: TGTGCCAGTAGTGGAATTGAACAGGGGGATCAGCCCCAGCATTTT.

This clonotype was recorded at least ten times. CDR3: CASSLGSGNTIYF. CDR3 nucleotides: TGTGCCAGCAGCTTGGGATCTGGAAACACCATATATTTT. The chain employs TRBV5-8 and TRBJ1-3; D not certain. Trimming stripped 0 bases from V and 1 base from J, with 2 bases between. This CDR3 has 13 residues. Germline CDR1 SGHTS, CDR2 YDEGEE.

This clonotype appeared a single time. The rearrangement uses TRBV6-1 and TRBJ2-7, with D uncertain. Trimming removed 4 bases at V and 0 bases at J, with 13 bases between. The CDR3 is 15 amino acids. Germline V CDR1 and CDR2: MNHNS, SASEGT. CDR3 in amino acids: CASSVVGKSSYEQYV. CDR3 coding DNA: TGTGCCAGCAGTGTAGTGGGCAAGAGCTCCTACGAGCAGTACGTC.

A word on this clonotype: Germline and junction disagree at one end, which may indicate a read error. The chain recombines TRBV13 with TRBJ1-2; D perhaps matches TRBD1 (5 bases). Germline assignment: CDR1 PRHDT and CDR2 FYEKMQ (reference sequence). The CDR3 consists of 14 residues. The CDR3 nucleotides read TGTGCCAGCAGCCAAGGGGTCCTGATTGAGGGCTACATCTTC. This sequence encodes CASSQGVLIEGYIF.

The V call is TRBV2, the J call TRBJ1-1, with D uncertain. Trimming cost V 5 bases and J 1 base, with 11 bases left between them. The CDR3 loop spans 14 amino acids. The germline CDR1 and CDR2 sequences are SNHLY and FYNNEI. For the CDR3, the DNA is TGTGCCAGCAGTCCCTCGCGTGGGAACACTGAAGCTTTCTTT. Translated, it gives CASSPSRGNTEAFF.

A note on this clonotype: This may be a read error: a much more frequent sequence differs by one nucleotide. The genes are TRBV6-5 and TRBJ1-6, with a weak D call TRBD1 (5 bases). The CDR3 runs to 16 residues. Trimming took off 2 bases at V and 8 bases at J, with 16 bases between the two ends. CDR1 MNHEY and CDR2 SVGAGI come from the germline V gene. CDR3 in amino acids: CASSYTWRGEDSPLHF. The CDR3 DNA sequence: TGTGCCAGCAGTTACACCTGGAGGGGCGAGGATTCACCCCTCCACTTT.

In the case of this clonotype: One end of the junction varies from germline; a read error may be responsible. This chain links TRBV20-1 with TRBJ1-6, with D perhaps matching TRBD1 (5 bases). The CDR3 covers 14 residues. Germline CDR1 is DFQATT and CDR2 is SNEGSKA (reference sequence). In nucleotides, the CDR3 is TGCAGTGCTCCCGCAGCAGGGCTGAATTCACCCCCCCACTTT. It yields the protein CSAPAAGLNSPPHF.

This clonotype was seen ten or more times. The rearrangement joins TRBV12-3 or TRBV12-4 to TRBJ1-1; 8 bases are a match to TRBD1. Unmatched junction bases numbered 10, after V lost 6 bases and J lost 4 bases. CDR3 size: 15 residues. This chain's CDR3 is CASRTPGGAGTEAFF. The CDR3 nucleotides are TGTGCCAGCAGGACCCCAGGGGGCGCGGGCACTGAAGCTTTCTTT.

The chain carries TRBV20-1 and TRBJ2-7, with 7 bases that match TRBD2. Trimming took 3 bases from V and 4 from J; bases not matched to a gene: 15. The CDR3 loop spans 16 amino acids. Germline-derived CDR1 and CDR2 are DFQATT and SNEGSKA (reference sequence). The CDR3 here is CSARKRRRGRKYEQYF. The CDR3 DNA reads as TGCAGTGCTAGGAAAAGGCGACGCGGGAGAAAGTACGAGCAGTACTTC.

This clonotype showed up just a few times. This sequence joins TRBV29-1 and TRBJ1-1; D unclear. The CDR3 totals 12 residues. The V end lost 4 bases, the J end lost 3 bases, and 9 bases lay between the germline ends. In germline, CDR1 is SQVTM, CDR2 ANQGSEA. The CDR3 nucleotides read TGCAGCGTTGGGGTACGCGACACTGAAGCTTTCTTT. This codes for CSVGVRDTEAFF. The full variable domain, rest sourced from reference TRBV29-1 and TRBJ1-1, is SAVISQKPSRDICQRGTSLTIQCQVDSQVTMMFWYRQQPGQSLTLIATANQGSEATYESGFVIDKFPISRPNLTFSTLTVSNMSPEDSSIYLCSVGVRDTEAFFGQGTRLTVV.

V gene TRBV15 combines with J gene TRBJ2-7, with 7 bases aligning to TRBD1. The CDR3 totals 16 residues. V lost 0 bases and J lost 3; bases outside the gene matches: 8. Germline V CDR1 and CDR2: LNHNV, YYDKDF (reference sequence). The CDR3 nucleotides read TGTGCCACCAGCAGAGAGAAGGGCAGGGGGTACTACGAGCAGTACTTC. It yields the protein CATSREKGRGYYEQYF.

J is TRBJ2-1 and V is TRBV2, with 10 bases matching TRBD2. V lost 6 bases to trimming and J lost 4 bases; unmatched junction nucleotides: 6. The CDR3 sequence is 15 residues long. From germline, CDR1 is SNHLY and CDR2 FYNNEI. CDR3 in amino acids: CASRGLAGAYNEQFF. CDR3 sequence (DNA): TGTGCCAGCAGGGGGCTAGCGGGGGCTTACAATGAGCAGTTCTTC.

This sequence joins TRBV20-1 and TRBJ1-5; 7 bases line up with TRBD1. There are 12 residues in the CDR3. V shed 3 bases and J 7 bases; nucleotides not matched to a gene: 3. The germline gives CDR1 DFQATT, CDR2 SNEGSKA (reference sequence). The CDR3 here is CSASRGQQPQHF. CDR3 sequence (DNA): TGCAGTGCTAGTAGGGGGCAACAGCCCCAGCATTTT.